These T cell receptor beta chains were read from a single sample in a study of PD-1 blockade in classical Hodgkin lymphoma. Generated by immunoSEQ multiplex PCR, the TCRdb table keeps only in-frame clones and is missing some. The table lists around 30,000 clones, approximately 74% of them singletons. This specimen consisted of peripheral blood mononuclear cells (PBMCs), obtained before the second cycle of nivolumab. These receptors originate from a human donor with classical Hodgkin lymphoma. The CDR3 runs from the conserved cysteine through the conserved F or W. D genes are given only for firm matches. A row's size may be missing; if present it is once, few, many or a size class.

clone_size	d_call	v_call	cdr3_length	j_call	cdr3_aa	cdr3_nt
.	.	TRBV9	14	TRBJ1-2	CASSVDGVYYGYTF	TGTGCCAGCAGCGTAGACGGGGTCTACTATGGCTACACCTTC
medium-sized	TRBD2	TRBV5-6	15	TRBJ2-7	CASSFGTSGGYEQYF	TGTGCCAGCAGCTTCGGGACTAGCGGGGGCTACGAGCAGTACTTC
.	TRBD2	TRBV7-9	17	TRBJ2-2	CASRQPLQGREPGELFF	TGTGCCAGCAGACAACCGTTACAAGGGCGGGAGCCCGGGGAGCTGTTTTTT
few	.	TRBV4-1	14	TRBJ2-1	CASSQGIGTVEQFF	TGCGCCAGCAGCCAGGGTATTGGGACTGTTGAGCAGTTCTTC
.	.	TRBV4-1	16	TRBJ2-1	CASSQGVSIAYNEQFF	TGCGCCAGCAGCCAAGGCGTCTCCATAGCCTACAATGAGCAGTTCTTC
.	TRBD1	TRBV4-1	15	TRBJ1-2	CASSQGAGGNYGYTF	TGCGCCAGCAGCCAAGGGGCAGGGGGGAACTATGGCTACACCTTC
.	.	TRBV28	16	TRBJ2-7	CASSLPRAGESYEQYF	TGTGCCAGCAGTTTACCTCGGGCAGGGGAATCCTACGAGCAGTACTTC
.	TRBD1	TRBV27	14	TRBJ2-5	CASSSEGAQETQYF	TGTGCCAGCAGTTCTGAGGGGGCGCAAGAGACCCAGTACTTC
.	.	TRBV5-1	13	TRBJ2-5	CASRWQLEETQYF	TGCGCCAGCAGGTGGCAGCTCGAAGAGACCCAGTACTTC
.	TRBD1	TRBV6-1	13	TRBJ2-3	CASTQGALDTQYF	TGTGCCAGCACGCAGGGGGCTTTGGATACGCAGTATTTT
.	.	TRBV5-1	12	TRBJ2-1	CASSLGGSEQFF	TGCGCCAGCAGCTTGGGGGGGAGTGAGCAGTTCTTC
.	.	TRBV4-3	18	TRBJ1-4	CASSQDGGGISTNEKLFF	TGCGCCAGCAGCCAAGATGGGGGGGGGATCTCAACTAATGAAAAACTGTTTTTT
.	.	TRBV6-5	12	TRBJ1-2	CAVGGRIYGYTF	TGTGCCGTTGGCGGTCGAATATACGGCTACACCTTC
.	TRBD1	TRBV5-3	14	TRBJ1-5	CARSGTDSNQPQHF	TGTGCCAGAAGCGGGACAGATAGCAATCAGCCCCAGCATTTT
few	.	TRBV6-1	11	TRBJ2-7	CASSDFYEQYF	TGTGCCAGCTCTGACTTCTACGAGCAGTACTTC
.	.	TRBV29-1	14	TRBJ1-2	CSVQDPSYNYGYTF	TGCAGCGTTCAGGACCCCTCTTATAACTATGGCTACACCTTC
.	.	TRBV2	12	TRBJ1-5	CASSEGVQPQHF	TGTGCCAGCAGTGAAGGGGTTCAGCCCCAGCATTTT
.	TRBD2	TRBV6-6	16	TRBJ2-3	CASVQPGLAEHDTQYF	TGTGCCAGCGTGCAGCCAGGGCTAGCGGAGCATGATACGCAGTATTTT
.	TRBD1	TRBV6-1	16	TRBJ2-5	CASSEFRTGSRETQYF	TGTGCCAGCAGTGAATTCCGGACAGGGTCACGAGAGACCCAGTACTTC
.	.	TRBV11-2	14	TRBJ2-3	CASSLQGGTDTQYF	TGTGCCAGCAGCCTACAAGGGGGCACAGATACGCAGTATTTT
.	TRBD2	TRBV4-1	16	TRBJ2-5	CASSQGGGGADETQYF	TGCGCCAGCAGCCAAGGGGGCGGGGGGGCCGATGAGACCCAGTACTTC
once	TRBD1	TRBV6-5	12	TRBJ2-7	CAVQGSSYEQYF	TGTGCAGTACAGGGGAGCTCCTACGAGCAGTACTTC
.	TRBD2	TRBV27	15	TRBJ2-1	CASSWASGGDGEQFF	TGTGCCAGCAGTTGGGCTAGCGGGGGGGATGGCGAGCAGTTCTTC
.	.	TRBV11-2	18	TRBJ1-3	CASSSLRTDLYSGNTIYF	TGTGCCAGCAGCTCTCTGCGGACGGATCTCTACTCTGGAAACACCATATATTTT
.	TRBD1	TRBV28	14	TRBJ1-1	CASSLDRVNTEAFF	TGTGCCAGCAGTTTGGACAGGGTGAACACTGAAGCTTTCTTT
.	.	TRBV5-4	15	TRBJ2-7	CASSNLQGKAYEQYF	TGTGCCAGCAGCAACCTCCAGGGAAAGGCCTACGAGCAGTACTTC
.	TRBD1	TRBV6-6	14	TRBJ1-2	CASTRTGEDYGYTF	TGTGCCAGCACCCGGACAGGGGAGGACTATGGCTACACCTTC
.	.	TRBV30	14	TRBJ2-1	CAWADGLSYNEQFF	TGTGCCTGGGCGGACGGACTCTCCTACAATGAGCAGTTCTTC
.	TRBD1	TRBV10-3	13	TRBJ1-1	CAISRTGFSEAFF	TGTGCCATCAGCCGGACAGGGTTTTCTGAAGCTTTCTTT
.	TRBD1	TRBV5-4	14	TRBJ1-5	CASSLGQGIQPQHF	TGTGCCAGCAGCCTAGGACAGGGGATTCAGCCCCAGCATTTT
.	.	TRBV7-9	13	TRBJ1-4	CASSLGGGEKLFF	TGTGCCAGCAGCTTAGGGGGAGGGGAAAAACTGTTTTTT
.	TRBD2	TRBV19	20	TRBJ2-1	CASSISGYGAGGSSYNEQFF	TGTGCCAGTAGTATATCGGGCTACGGGGCGGGGGGTTCCTCCTACAATGAGCAGTTCTTC
.	TRBD2	TRBV7-2	18	TRBJ2-5	CASNTEGTSGYPQETQYF	TGTGCCAGCAACACAGAAGGGACTAGCGGGTACCCCCAAGAGACCCAGTACTTC
.	.	TRBV10-2	14	TRBJ1-5	CASSKDRPNQPQHF	TGCGCCAGCAGCAAGGACAGACCCAATCAGCCCCAGCATTTT
.	.	TRBV19	15	TRBJ1-5	CASSPGTYGNQPQHF	TGTGCCAGTAGTCCCGGGACCTACGGGAATCAGCCCCAGCATTTT
.	.	TRBV2	15	TRBJ2-6	CASSETRSGANVLTF	TGTGCCAGCAGTGAAACCCGATCCGGGGCCAACGTCCTGACTTTC
.	.	TRBV9	14	TRBJ1-6	CASSRTLGQSPLHF	TGTGCCAGCAGCCGAACATTGGGGCAGTCACCCCTCCACTTT
.	TRBD2	TRBV7-2	15	TRBJ2-1	CASTETGTTYNEQFF	TGTGCCAGCACCGAAACCGGGACTACATACAATGAGCAGTTCTTC
.	.	TRBV4-3	17	TRBJ2-1	CASSQDASGTEYNEQFF	TGCGCCAGCAGCCAAGATGCCTCCGGGACGGAGTACAATGAGCAGTTCTTC
.	.	TRBV21-1	13	TRBJ2-7	CASSPPRYSEQYF	TGTGCCAGCAGCCCCCCCAGGTACTCCGAGCAGTACTTC
.	.	TRBV6-5	15	TRBJ2-7	CASSYSGRGPYEQYF	TGTGCCAGCAGTTACTCCGGCAGGGGACCCTACGAGCAGTACTTC
.	.	TRBV5-5	13	TRBJ2-4	CASSLHREYIQYF	TGTGCCAGCAGCTTGCACAGGGAATACATTCAGTACTTC
.	.	TRBV9	13	TRBJ2-1	CARRTACYNEQFF	TGTGCCAGAAGGACAGCTTGTTACAATGAGCAGTTCTTC